This record looks at one TCR beta chain sequence and its context. V lost 4 bases and J lost 2, with 12 bases in between. Looked up from germline, CDR1 is SGDLS and CDR2 is YYNGEE. The CDR3 runs 14 residues. The sample is drawn from a study of blood T cell repertoires in COVID-19. Study-level information: Acute and convalescent COVID-19 samples came from the United States, Italy and Spain. Sources were T cells, B-cell-depleted T cells, or PBMCs; the material itself was cDNA or gDNA.

As originally analysed: Quantification of nucleated cells was approximated via reference gene primer amplification. Clones were sequenced by immunoSEQ multiplex PCR, and TCRdb holds only the in-frame ones, with some missing. Clonal size and the V and J genes are those of that table, whereas D and trimming came from the DNA. The sample holds 52,000 or so clones, 85% to 95% seen once. V and J are TRBV9 and TRBJ1-2; D is uncertain. Material: peripheral blood. This clonotype was sampled from a woman of 80 years or more with acute or convalescent COVID-19. The CDR3 DNA is TGTGCCAGCAGCCCAGCTGCAGGAAACTATGGCTACACCTTC. It specifies CASSPAAGNYGYTF.